The T cell receptor (beta chain) described here comes from a study of blood T cell repertoires in COVID-19. V was clipped by 4 bases and J by 3 bases, with 3 bases between them. There are 11 residues in the CDR3. TCRdb keeps only in-frame clones here, not all; method: immunoSEQ multiplex PCR. The profile shows a few hundred thousand clones, 90% of them singletons. The sequence derives from a woman aged 18-35 years with acute COVID-19. The chain combines TRBV12-3 or TRBV12-4 with TRBJ1-1; no clear D gene. The sample consisted of PBMCs or T cells enriched from blood (not recorded which). CDR3 loop: CASSSYTEAFF. DNA of the CDR3: TGTGCCAGCAGTTCCTACACTGAAGCTTTCTTT.